This T cell receptor (beta chain) stems from a study of T cell changes during pregnancy in multiple sclerosis. Germline CDR1 reads PRHDT; CDR2 reads FYEKMQ (reference sequence). The CDR3 contains 13 residues. V lost 1 base and J 5 bases, leaving 7 bases between the germline ends. The assay was immunoSEQ multiplex PCR, and TCRdb's table has in-frame clones only and misses some. The sample lists tens of thousands of clones; approximately 89% were seen once. The clonotype originates from a female donor with multiple sclerosis, enrolled in a pregnancy study. This specimen was CD8+ T cells from peripheral blood mononuclear cells, taken in the third trimester of pregnancy. The rearrangement uses TRBV13 and TRBJ2-3; no reliable D call. The CDR3 DNA reads TGTGCCAGCAGCTTAGCAACAGAAGATACGCAGTATTTT. Translated: CASSLATEDTQYF.